This T cell receptor (beta chain) stems from a study of blood T cell repertoires in COVID-19. This clone was seen once. The table came from immunoSEQ multiplex PCR; TCRdb's copy has only in-frame clones and leaves some out. The data show nearly 200,000 clones, 80% to 90% seen once. The CDR3 spans 14 residues. V shed 3 bases and J 5 bases; nucleotides not matched to a gene: 6. CDR1 and CDR2 from the germline V gene are DFQATT and SNEGSKA (reference sequence). The chain combines TRBV20-1 with TRBJ2-3; 9 bases line up with TRBD2. The TCR sequence derives from a woman aged 70 to 79 with acute or convalescent COVID-19. Input material: peripheral blood. CDR3 sequence reads: CSASLAGRGDTQYF. In nucleotides, the CDR3 is TGCAGTGCTAGTCTAGCGGGAAGGGGAGATACGCAGTATTTT.